This T cell receptor beta chain was observed in a study of blood T cell repertoires in COVID-19. The germline V gene encodes CDR1 SGHTA and CDR2 FQGTGA. V was pared by 5 bases and J by 4 bases, with 5 bases of the junction left unmatched. CDR3 length: 15 residues. The assay was immunoSEQ multiplex PCR, and TCRdb's table has in-frame clones only and misses some. The profile shows under 150,000 clones, around 88% of them singletons. Source material: peripheral blood. V usage is TRBV7-3 and J usage is TRBJ1-2; TRBD1 matches 12 bases. The clonotype was recovered from a human donor in a cohort sampled during active COVID-19. The CDR3 sequence: CASSLGTGGGYGYTF. In DNA form, the CDR3 reads TGTGCCAGCAGCCTAGGGACAGGGGGCGGCTATGGCTACACCTTC.